This T cell receptor beta chain is drawn from a study of blood T cell repertoires in COVID-19. Germline values: CDR1 SGHRS, CDR2 YFSETQ. This CDR3 is built from 20 residues. After removal of 4 bases from V and 0 bases from J, the junction contained 13 bases not matched to a gene. The protocol was immunoSEQ multiplex PCR, while the TCRdb copy is restricted to in-frame clones and leaves out a portion. The sample lists 250,000 to 300,000 clones, roughly 86% occurring once. The clonotype comes from a woman aged 25 to 39 with COVID-19, enrolled during active disease. Specimen: peripheral blood. This sequence joins TRBV5-1 and TRBJ1-4; TRBD1 matches 12 bases. Here the CDR3 reads CASSPEGQGAGSATNEKLFF. The CDR3 DNA follows: TGCGCCAGCAGCCCCGAGGGACAGGGGGCTGGTTCGGCAACTAATGAAAAACTGTTTTTT.